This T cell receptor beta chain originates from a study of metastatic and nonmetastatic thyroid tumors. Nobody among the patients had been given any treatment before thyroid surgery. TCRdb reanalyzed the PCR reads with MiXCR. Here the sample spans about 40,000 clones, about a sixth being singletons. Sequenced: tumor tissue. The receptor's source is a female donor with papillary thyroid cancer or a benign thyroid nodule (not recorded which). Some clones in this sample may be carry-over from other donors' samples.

This CDR3 is CASSYGQAHQETQYF. Here the CDR3 DNA reads TGTGCCAGCAGTTACGGACAGGCGCACCAAGAGACCCAGTACTTC. The rearrangement joins TRBV6-2 or TRBV6-3 to TRBJ2-5, with 7 nucleotides matching TRBD1. CDR1 and CDR2 from the germline V gene are MNHEY and SVGEGT. There are 15 residues in the CDR3. V lost 2 bases, J lost 0 bases, and 3 bases stayed unmatched.